The rows below give T cell receptor beta chains drawn from one sample of a study of T cell responses to AZD1222 COVID-19 vaccine. Here immunoSEQ multiplex PCR was the method, and the copy in TCRdb shows in-frame clones only, minus some. The sample lists around 170,000 clones, around 90% occurring once. The specimen comprised peripheral blood, sampled 28 days after the second AZD1222 dose. The origin of the receptors is an adult who received the AZD1222 COVID-19 vaccine. Both conserved end residues are part of each CDR3. The order of the fields is clone size, V gene, D gene, J gene, CDR3 protein, CDR3 DNA. D genes are given only for firm matches. Rows may omit the clone size; those that give it use once, few, many or a size class.

clone size: .; V gene: TRBV12-3/TRBV12-4; D gene: .; J gene: TRBJ2-5; CDR3 protein: CASSLLRGTQYF; CDR3 DNA: TGTGCCAGCAGTTTGCTAAGAGGGACCCAGTACTTC
clone size: once; V gene: TRBV4-3; D gene: .; J gene: TRBJ1-5; CDR3 protein: CASSHDLGPYSNQPQHF; CDR3 DNA: TGCGCCAGCAGCCATGATTTAGGACCTTATAGCAATCAGCCCCAGCATTTT
clone size: .; V gene: TRBV7-3; D gene: .; J gene: TRBJ2-5; CDR3 protein: CASSYQGSQETQYF; CDR3 DNA: TGTGCCAGCAGCTACCAGGGCTCCCAAGAGACCCAGTACTTC
clone size: .; V gene: TRBV5-4; D gene: .; J gene: TRBJ1-5; CDR3 protein: CASSRTEWGQPQHF; CDR3 DNA: TGTGCCAGCAGTAGGACGGAGTGGGGCCAGCCCCAGCATTTT
clone size: .; V gene: TRBV9; D gene: TRBD1; J gene: TRBJ2-6; CDR3 protein: CASSAGQGRGVGSGANVLTF; CDR3 DNA: TGTGCCAGCAGCGCGGGACAGGGAAGAGGAGTGGGGTCTGGGGCCAACGTCCTGACTTTC
clone size: .; V gene: TRBV5-1; D gene: .; J gene: TRBJ1-5; CDR3 protein: CASSPSGGFNQPQHF; CDR3 DNA: TGCGCCAGCAGCCCCTCCGGAGGGTTCAATCAGCCCCAGCATTTT
clone size: .; V gene: TRBV6-5; D gene: .; J gene: TRBJ1-1; CDR3 protein: CASSFSDLNTEAFF; CDR3 DNA: TGTGCCAGCAGTTTTTCGGACTTGAACACTGAAGCTTTCTTT
clone size: .; V gene: TRBV4-2; D gene: TRBD2; J gene: TRBJ2-1; CDR3 protein: CASSQDWGLAGGGSNEQFF; CDR3 DNA: TGTGCCAGCAGCCAAGACTGGGGACTAGCGGGGGGTGGTAGCAATGAGCAGTTCTTC
clone size: .; V gene: TRBV6-4; D gene: TRBD1; J gene: TRBJ1-2; CDR3 protein: CASRQGASPVWGYTF; CDR3 DNA: TGTGCCAGCAGGCAGGGGGCCTCCCCTGTATGGGGCTACACCTTC
clone size: few; V gene: TRBV6-1; D gene: .; J gene: TRBJ2-7; CDR3 protein: CASSATTVGIKPSSYEQYF; CDR3 DNA: TGTGCCAGCAGTGCGACGACAGTCGGAATTAAACCTAGCTCCTACGAGCAGTACTTC
clone size: once; V gene: TRBV6-5; D gene: TRBD1; J gene: TRBJ2-7; CDR3 protein: CASTATGGGHEQYF; CDR3 DNA: TGTGCCAGCACCGCGACAGGGGGCGGGCACGAGCAGTACTTC
clone size: once; V gene: TRBV29-1; D gene: .; J gene: TRBJ2-7; CDR3 protein: CSVRQGGAYEQYF; CDR3 DNA: TGCAGCGTGCGACAGGGAGGTGCCTACGAGCAGTACTTC
clone size: .; V gene: TRBV27; D gene: .; J gene: TRBJ2-4; CDR3 protein: CASSLRGVLLAKNIQYF; CDR3 DNA: TGTGCCAGCAGTTTAAGAGGGGTACTCCTAGCCAAAAACATTCAGTACTTC
clone size: once; V gene: TRBV28; D gene: TRBD1; J gene: TRBJ1-5; CDR3 protein: CASRGQGGNQPQHF; CDR3 DNA: TGTGCCAGCAGGGGACAGGGAGGCAATCAGCCCCAGCATTTT
clone size: .; V gene: TRBV6-5; D gene: .; J gene: TRBJ1-3; CDR3 protein: CASSYQVGGNTIYF; CDR3 DNA: TGTGCCAGCAGTTACCAGGTGGGAGGAAACACCATATATTTT
clone size: once; V gene: TRBV14; D gene: TRBD2; J gene: TRBJ2-1; CDR3 protein: CASSHRSGGAFFSEQFF; CDR3 DNA: TGTGCCAGCAGCCATAGGAGCGGGGGGGCCTTTTTCAGTGAGCAGTTCTTC
clone size: .; V gene: TRBV6-4; D gene: TRBD2; J gene: TRBJ2-3; CDR3 protein: CASSGTSGGTDTQYF; CDR3 DNA: TGTGCCAGCAGTGGGACTAGCGGGGGCACAGATACGCAGTATTTT
clone size: .; V gene: TRBV19; D gene: .; J gene: TRBJ2-7; CDR3 protein: CASSIGGNSIYEQYF; CDR3 DNA: TGTGCCAGTAGTATTGGGGGAAACAGCATCTACGAGCAGTACTTC
clone size: .; V gene: TRBV9; D gene: .; J gene: TRBJ2-3; CDR3 protein: CASAPSGSTDTQYF; CDR3 DNA: TGTGCCAGCGCCCCTTCGGGGAGCACAGATACGCAGTATTTT
clone size: .; V gene: TRBV6-5; D gene: TRBD2; J gene: TRBJ2-3; CDR3 protein: CASRPLAESTDTQYF; CDR3 DNA: TGTGCCAGCAGACCACTAGCGGAGAGCACAGATACGCAGTATTTT
clone size: .; V gene: TRBV12-5; D gene: TRBD1; J gene: TRBJ2-1; CDR3 protein: CASGTTGGEQFF; CDR3 DNA: TGTGCTAGTGGGACGACAGGGGGGGAGCAGTTCTTC
clone size: .; V gene: TRBV20-1; D gene: .; J gene: TRBJ1-2; CDR3 protein: CSASKSADTHTF; CDR3 DNA: TGCAGTGCTAGTAAGTCGGCCGATACCCACACCTTC
clone size: .; V gene: TRBV7-6; D gene: .; J gene: TRBJ1-1; CDR3 protein: CASGQSQAFF; CDR3 DNA: TGTGCCAGCGGTCAGTCCCAAGCTTTCTTT
clone size: .; V gene: TRBV2; D gene: .; J gene: TRBJ1-2; CDR3 protein: CASSEGLGYGYTF; CDR3 DNA: TGTGCCAGCAGTGAAGGCCTAGGGTATGGCTACACCTTC
clone size: .; V gene: TRBV2; D gene: TRBD2; J gene: TRBJ2-7; CDR3 protein: CASSLSSGKGNEQYF; CDR3 DNA: TGTGCCAGCAGTCTTTCTAGCGGGAAGGGCAACGAGCAGTACTTC
clone size: .; V gene: TRBV28; D gene: TRBD2; J gene: TRBJ2-1; CDR3 protein: CASSFLRGRAYNEQFF; CDR3 DNA: TGTGCCAGCAGTTTCCTGCGCGGGAGGGCCTACAATGAGCAGTTCTTC
clone size: .; V gene: TRBV16; D gene: TRBD1; J gene: TRBJ1-4; CDR3 protein: CASNGNRGEKLFF; CDR3 DNA: TGTGCCAGCAACGGGAACAGGGGTGAAAAACTGTTTTTT
clone size: once; V gene: TRBV6-5; D gene: .; J gene: TRBJ2-3; CDR3 protein: CASRAGASGDTQYF; CDR3 DNA: TGTGCCAGCAGGGCAGGGGCCAGTGGAGATACGCAGTATTTT
clone size: .; V gene: TRBV28; D gene: .; J gene: TRBJ1-2; CDR3 protein: CASSSPSQPNYGYTF; CDR3 DNA: TGTGCCAGCAGTTCCCCCAGCCAGCCTAACTATGGCTACACCTTC
clone size: .; V gene: TRBV9; D gene: .; J gene: TRBJ2-7; CDR3 protein: CASSGGAYEQYF; CDR3 DNA: TGTGCCAGCAGCGGAGGGGCCTACGAGCAGTACTTC
clone size: .; V gene: TRBV7-9; D gene: .; J gene: TRBJ1-4; CDR3 protein: CASSPPEFRKNEKLFF; CDR3 DNA: TGTGCCAGCAGCCCCCCGGAATTCAGAAAGAATGAAAAACTGTTTTTT
clone size: .; V gene: TRBV4-3; D gene: .; J gene: TRBJ1-5; CDR3 protein: CASSQDLPGGNSNQPQHF; CDR3 DNA: TGCGCCAGCAGCCAAGATCTTCCGGGGGGGAATAGCAATCAGCCCCAGCATTTT
clone size: .; V gene: TRBV19; D gene: TRBD2; J gene: TRBJ2-1; CDR3 protein: CASSRREYSNEQFF; CDR3 DNA: TGTGCCAGTAGTCGGCGGGAGTATAGCAATGAGCAGTTCTTC
clone size: .; V gene: TRBV2; D gene: TRBD1; J gene: TRBJ1-1; CDR3 protein: CASRGDSAAHMNTEAFF; CDR3 DNA: TGTGCCAGCAGGGGGGACAGTGCCGCTCACATGAACACTGAAGCTTTCTTT
clone size: .; V gene: TRBV27; D gene: TRBD2; J gene: TRBJ2-7; CDR3 protein: CASSLSRGLAGGYSYEQYF; CDR3 DNA: TGTGCCAGCAGTTTATCCCGGGGACTAGCGGGCGGTTACTCCTACGAGCAGTACTTC
clone size: .; V gene: TRBV14; D gene: TRBD2; J gene: TRBJ2-7; CDR3 protein: CASSQLAGRSYEQYF; CDR3 DNA: TGTGCCAGCAGCCAATTAGCGGGGCGCTCCTACGAGCAGTACTTC
clone size: .; V gene: TRBV10-2; D gene: .; J gene: TRBJ2-1; CDR3 protein: CASSESNEQFF; CDR3 DNA: TGCGCCAGCAGTGAGAGTAATGAGCAGTTCTTC
clone size: .; V gene: TRBV25-1; D gene: .; J gene: TRBJ1-2; CDR3 protein: CASSVLSPGQGISGYTF; CDR3 DNA: TGTGCCAGCAGTGTATTATCACCGGGACAAGGAATCTCTGGCTACACCTTC
clone size: .; V gene: TRBV6-6; D gene: TRBD2; J gene: TRBJ2-3; CDR3 protein: CASSSGLDIDTQYF; CDR3 DNA: TGTGCCAGCAGTTCGGGACTAGATATAGATACGCAGTATTTT
clone size: many; V gene: TRBV5-1; D gene: .; J gene: TRBJ1-4; CDR3 protein: CASSLEGNEHEKLFF; CDR3 DNA: TGCGCCAGCAGCTTGGAGGGGAACGAGCATGAAAAACTGTTTTTT
clone size: .; V gene: TRBV27; D gene: .; J gene: TRBJ1-2; CDR3 protein: CASSPRSLNGYTF; CDR3 DNA: TGTGCCAGCAGCCCTCGTTCCCTTAATGGCTACACCTTC
clone size: .; V gene: TRBV5-1; D gene: .; J gene: TRBJ2-6; CDR3 protein: CASRLFPEGANVLTF; CDR3 DNA: TGCGCCAGCAGGCTGTTCCCGGAAGGGGCCAACGTCCTGACTTTC
clone size: .; V gene: TRBV5-1; D gene: .; J gene: TRBJ1-2; CDR3 protein: CASSPREGRNGYTF; CDR3 DNA: TGCGCCAGCTCCCCCCGGGAGGGAAGGAACGGCTACACCTTC
clone size: .; V gene: TRBV19; D gene: TRBD1; J gene: TRBJ1-2; CDR3 protein: CASSPRTGDDYGYTF; CDR3 DNA: TGTGCCAGCTCCCCAAGGACAGGGGACGACTATGGCTACACCTTC
clone size: .; V gene: TRBV27; D gene: .; J gene: TRBJ1-5; CDR3 protein: CASSPQGYSNQPQHF; CDR3 DNA: TGTGCCAGCAGTCCACAGGGATATAGCAATCAGCCCCAGCATTTT
clone size: .; V gene: TRBV19; D gene: .; J gene: TRBJ1-3; CDR3 protein: CASSISDSGNTIYF; CDR3 DNA: TGTGCCAGTAGTATTTCTGACTCTGGAAACACCATATATTTT
clone size: few; V gene: TRBV5-1; D gene: TRBD1; J gene: TRBJ2-2; CDR3 protein: CASSFAGTGNTGELFF; CDR3 DNA: TGCGCCAGCAGCTTCGCCGGGACAGGGAACACCGGGGAGCTGTTTTTT